This is a list of T cell receptor beta chains from one sample in a study of shared clonotypes between healthy human individuals. The data were produced by immunoSEQ multiplex PCR, yet TCRdb's version contains in-frame clones alone and is incomplete. This table holds roughly 2.4 million clones, approximately 96% found once. What was sequenced was naive CD4+ T cells sorted from blood. These receptors all come from a man aged 18 to 30 in good health. Each CDR3 is given with its conserved first and last residue. A D gene is named only where the DNA matches it firmly. Size is omitted from some rows. Given values are once, few, many or a class for expanded clones.

clone size	V gene	D gene	J gene	CDR3 DNA	CDR3 protein
-	TRBV7-9	-	TRBJ1-1	TGTGCCAGCAGTTATTTATTTGGCACTGAAGCTTTCTTT	CASSYLFGTEAFF
-	TRBV7-9	-	TRBJ2-7	TGTGCCAGCAGCTTCGGTATAGGGGCTCAACCCTACGAGCAGTACTTC	CASSFGIGAQPYEQYF
-	TRBV10-3	TRBD1	TRBJ2-7	TGTGCCATCACCGCCGGGACAGGGAACTACGAGCAGTACTTC	CAITAGTGNYEQYF
-	TRBV5-1	TRBD2	TRBJ2-3	TGCGCCAGCAGCCTGGGACTAGTGACAGATACGCAGTATTTT	CASSLGLVTDTQYF
-	TRBV5-1	TRBD1	TRBJ1-1	TGCGCCAGCAGCTTGGGACAGGGGGCCTACACTGAAGCTTTCTTT	CASSLGQGAYTEAFF
-	TRBV7-9	TRBD1	TRBJ1-5	TGTGCCAGCAGCAGTACGACAGGGACCCATCAGCCCCAGCATTTT	CASSSTTGTHQPQHF
once	TRBV2	TRBD1	TRBJ2-7	TGTGCCAGCAGGCCTACCGGGACAGGGTCCTACGAGCAGTACTTC	CASRPTGTGSYEQYF
-	TRBV15	-	TRBJ1-4	TGTGCCACCAGCAGAGATCCGGGGGAAAAACTGTTTTTT	CATSRDPGEKLFF
-	TRBV5-1	TRBD1	TRBJ1-2	TGCGCCAGCAGCTCAGACGGGACAGGGCCCTATGGCTACACCTTC	CASSSDGTGPYGYTF
-	TRBV5-4	TRBD2	TRBJ2-7	TGTGCCAGCAGCTTCGGACTAGCGGGACAATACGAGCAGTACTTC	CASSFGLAGQYEQYF
-	TRBV6-5	TRBD1	TRBJ2-7	TGTGCCAGCAGTCTGGGGGGACAGGGGGCGTACGAGCAGTACTTC	CASSLGGQGAYEQYF
-	TRBV6-1	-	TRBJ2-1	TGTGCCAGCAGTTTCCGAAGCTCCTACAATGAGCAGTTCTTC	CASSFRSSYNEQFF
-	TRBV28	-	TRBJ1-1	TGTGCCAGCAGTTTATATCTGGAGAACACTGAAGCTTTCTTT	CASSLYLENTEAFF
-	TRBV7-2	-	TRBJ1-1	TGTGCCAGCAGCCCGAACAGGGATCTCCGAGGGACTGAAGCTTTCTTT	CASSPNRDLRGTEAFF
-	TRBV18	-	TRBJ2-7	TGTGCCAGCTCACCCGGCGGCGGTCGCTACGAGCAGTACTTC	CASSPGGGRYEQYF